These 27 T cell receptor beta chains share one sample of origin, sequenced in a study of Graves' ophthalmopathy and Graves' hyperthyroidism. The TCR beta CDR3 regions underwent amplification from RNA transcripts. Second-round multiplex PCR came after a first-round RT-PCR that employed HTBI primers. MiXCR was run by TCRdb on the multiplex PCR reads, yielding one entry per CDR3 protein. The sample includes around 1.1 million distinct CDR3 sequences, about 36% of them seen just once. What was sequenced was peripheral blood or thyroid tissue (not recorded which). These receptor sequences come from an adult man with Graves' hyperthyroidism.

With regard to this clonotype: One base away lies a much larger clone, so this may be a sequencing read error. As DNA, the CDR3 is TGTGCCAGCAGTGAGTCGCTGGACAGGGCCTACGTTTACGAGCAGTACTTC. It translates to CASSESLDRAYVYEQYF. The chain links TRBV25-1 to TRBJ2-7, with 8 bases that match TRBD1. J gave up 4 bases and V 3 bases, and 14 bases lay outside the gene matches. The CDR3 totals 17 residues. Germline assignment: CDR1 MGHDK and CDR2 SYGVNS.

This clonotype came up a few times. The V and J genes are TRBV7-2 and TRBJ1-6; D is unclear. Looked up from germline, CDR1 is SGHTA and CDR2 is FQGNSA. The CDR3 extends over 15 amino acids. V lost 5 bases and J 2 bases, leaving 10 bases between the germline ends. The CDR3: CASSTGSPYNSPLHF. The CDR3 nucleotides read TGTGCCAGCAGCACCGGAAGCCCCTATAATTCACCCCTCCACTTT.

The chain has TRBV3-1 and TRBJ1-5; 8 nucleotides line up with TRBD1. Per the germline V gene, CDR1 is LGHDT and CDR2 is YNNKEL (reference sequence). Trimming took 0 bases from V and 4 from J; bases not matched to a gene: 2. CDR3 size: 15 residues. The CDR3 region is CASSQDRGQNQPQHF. The DNA of the CDR3 is TGTGCCAGCAGCCAAGACAGGGGGCAGAATCAGCCCCAGCATTTT.

The V call is TRBV7-9, the J call TRBJ1-3; D gene unclear. Germline loops: CDR1 SEHNR, CDR2 FQNEAQ (reference sequence). Trimming took off 4 bases at V and 8 bases at J, with 15 bases between the two ends. The CDR3 has 14 residues. Here the CDR3 reads CASSSPRVGYTIYF. In nucleotides, the CDR3 is TGTGCCAGCAGCTCCCCAAGGGTCGGCTACACCATATATTTT.

This clonotype was seen repeatedly, ten times or more. The chain couples TRBV10-3 to TRBJ2-7; weak D call: TRBD1 (6 bases). The germline V gene has CDR1 ENHRY and CDR2 SYGVKD. This CDR3 is 15 amino acids long. V was cut by 6 bases and J by 2 bases, with 17 bases left in between. Here the CDR3 DNA reads TGTGCCATCAGAAAAAAAGACAGGTTCCCCTACGAGCAGTACTTC. This encodes CAIRKKDRFPYEQYF.

The rearrangement uses TRBV7-9 and TRBJ2-7; 9 bases map to TRBD1. This CDR3 contains 12 residues. With V trimmed by 7 bases and J by 6 bases, 4 bases remained unmatched. Germline CDR1 reads SEHNR; CDR2 reads FQNEAQ (reference sequence). The CDR3 nucleotides are TGTGCCAGCATCCTGACAGGGGGCGAGCAGTACTTC. Its translation: CASILTGGEQYF.

This clonotype was seen repeatedly, ten times or more. The V and J genes are TRBV29-1 and TRBJ2-5, with D perhaps TRBD1 (6 bases). This CDR3 is 15 amino acids long. Germline assignment: CDR1 SQVTM and CDR2 ANQGSEA. V lost 4 bases and J 5 bases, leaving 20 bases between the germline ends. The CDR3 nucleotides read TGCAGCGTTGGCCCCCACGACAGGCCGGGGGAGACCCAGTACTTC. It encodes CSVGPHDRPGETQYF. Full variable domain (remainder filled in from reference TRBV29-1 and TRBJ2-5): SAVISQKPSRDICQRGTSLTIQCQVDSQVTMMFWYRQQPGQSLTLIATANQGSEATYESGFVIDKFPISRPNLTFSTLTVSNMSPEDSSIYLCSVGPHDRPGETQYFGPGTRLLVL.

This clonotype was observed a few times. The chain uses TRBV3-1 and TRBJ2-2, with D perhaps TRBD2 (5 bases). V was clipped by 1 base and J by 1 base, with 13 bases between them. CDR1 is LGHDT, CDR2 YNNKEL, per germline (reference sequence). CDR3 length equals 17 residues. The CDR3 is CASSQGSASWNTGELFF. The CDR3 DNA is TGTGCCAGCAGCCAAGGGTCGGCTAGCTGGAACACCGGGGAGCTGTTTTTT.

This clonotype was seen just once. A read error is possible here, since a much larger clone lies one base away. This chain uses TRBV7-9 with TRBJ2-5; TRBD1 matches at 12 bases. CDR3 size: 17 residues. V was pared by 2 bases and J by 9 bases, with 13 bases of the junction left unmatched. The germline V gene has CDR1 SEHNR and CDR2 FQNEAQ (reference sequence). In DNA form, the CDR3 reads TGTGCCAGCAGCTTAACCCGGGACAGGGGGCGCCCGGAGGCCCAGTACTTC. This encodes CASSLTRDRGRPEAQYF.

The count of this clonotype is one. The CDR3 DNA reads TGTGCCAGCAGTTCCGGACAGGCCTATGAGTCAGCCCAGCATTTT. It codes for CASSSGQAYESAQHF. The V and J genes are TRBV25-1 and TRBJ1-5; 7 positions match TRBD1. Germline assignment: CDR1 MGHDK and CDR2 SYGVNS. The CDR3 covers 15 residues. The junction had 15 bases not matched to a gene; V was cut back by 5 bases and J by 11 bases.

With respect to this clonotype: An end of the junction differs from the germline gene, which may be a read error. The gene calls are TRBV9 and TRBJ2-7; D gene ambiguous. Germline V gene sequence: CDR1 SGDLS, CDR2 YYNGEE. CDR3 size: 13 residues. CDR3 protein: CATSSGRLDEQYF. The CDR3 nucleotides read TGTGCCACCAGCAGTGGCCGGTTGGACGAGCAGTACTTC.

The rearrangement joins TRBV29-1 to TRBJ1-2; D unresolved. The germline V gene encodes CDR1 SQVTM and CDR2 ANQGSEA. V dropped 4 bases and J dropped 7 bases, with 7 bases sitting between them. This CDR3 is 10 amino acids long. As DNA, the CDR3 is TGCAGCGTTGGTTCGGCTGGCTACACCTTC. It is translated as CSVGSAGYTF.

The chain is built from TRBV6-1 and TRBJ2-7; D call uncertain. The germline V and J ends were trimmed by 6 bases and 2 bases, with 14 bases remaining between them. CDR1 MNHNS and CDR2 SASEGT come from the germline V gene. The CDR3 loop spans 14 amino acids. The CDR3 DNA reads as TGTGCCAGCAGACGGACCAACATCCCCTACGAGCAGTACTTC. Translation gives CASRRTNIPYEQYF.

This clonotype appeared a few times. The chain combines TRBV4-3 with TRBJ2-7; D is tentatively TRBD1 or TRBD2 (5 bases each). This CDR3 contains 14 residues. CDR1 LGHNA and CDR2 YSLEER come from the germline V gene. The germline V and J ends were trimmed by 0 bases and 6 bases, with 12 bases remaining between them. CDR3 coding DNA: TGCGCCAGCAGCCAAGATGGCTGGGACGGCGAGCAGTACTTC. Residues: CASSQDGWDGEQYF.

The rearrangement uses TRBV25-1 and TRBJ2-2, with D possibly TRBD2 on 5 matching bases. The CDR3 spans 10 residues. Germline-derived CDR1 and CDR2 are MGHDK and SYGVNS. The CDR3 loop reads CAGVHGELFF. CDR3 nucleotides: TGTGCGGGAGTACACGGGGAGCTGTTTTTT.

This clonotype has just a few counts. The rearrangement links TRBV30 to TRBJ1-6; unclear D gene. V was clipped by 0 bases and J by 7 bases, with 10 bases between them. CDR1 and CDR2 from the germline V gene are GTSNPN and SVGIG (reference sequence). CDR3 length: 14 amino acids. CDR3 amino acids: CAWSVQLRNSPLHF. The CDR3, as DNA: TGTGCCTGGAGTGTACAACTGAGAAATTCACCCCTCCACTTT.

V gene TRBV10-3 combines with J gene TRBJ2-7, with 9 bases identical to TRBD1. The CDR3 contains 13 residues. The trim removed 5 bases at V and 4 bases at J, leaving 3 bases unmatched. The germline V gene has CDR1 ENHRY and CDR2 SYGVKD. For the CDR3, the DNA is TGTGCCATCAGTAGGGACAGGGAGTACGAGCAGTACTTC. Translated, it gives CAISRDREYEQYF.

V usage is TRBV15 and J usage is TRBJ1-1, with 10 nucleotides matching TRBD1. Germline V gives CDR1 LNHNV, CDR2 YYDKDF (reference sequence). V was clipped by 0 bases and J by 1 base; unmatched bases: 5. This CDR3 has 17 residues. CDR3 nucleotide sequence: TGTGCCACCAGCAGAGAAAGGACAGGGGGAACGAACACTGAAGCTTTCTTT. It specifies CATSRERTGGTNTEAFF. Combining the CDR3 with reference TRBV15 and TRBJ1-1 gives the whole variable domain DAMVIQNPRYQVTQFGKPVTLSCSQTLNHNVMYWYQQKSSQAPKLLFHYYDKDFNNEADTPDNFQSRRPNTSFCFLDIRSPGLGDTAMYLCATSRERTGGTNTEAFFGQGTRLTVV.

This clonotype was observed a few times. The gene calls are TRBV9 and TRBJ2-2; 8 bases match TRBD1. Germline V lookup: CDR1 SGDLS, CDR2 YYNGEE. J lost 7 bases, V lost 4 bases, and 12 bases had no gene match. This CDR3 region has 16 residues. The CDR3 DNA sequence: TGTGCCAGCAGCCGCAGTCACAGGGGGTGGGACGGGGAGCTGTTTTTT. It translates to CASSRSHRGWDGELFF.

The sample holds many counts of this clonotype. The gene calls are TRBV14 and TRBJ1-4, with 7 bases lining up with TRBD1. The CDR3 totals 16 residues. Germline CDR1 and CDR2: SGHDN and FVKESK. Losses at the gene ends were 2 bases for V and 4 bases for J; bases not matched to a gene: 7. As DNA, the CDR3 is TGTGCCAGCAGCCAAAGACCGGGACAGAGTAATGAAAAACTGTTTTTT. Amino acid sequence: CASSQRPGQSNEKLFF.

This clonotype was observed a few times. The CDR3 is CASGRDTYGYTF. The DNA for the CDR3 is TGTGCTAGTGGCCGCGACACCTATGGCTACACCTTC. The chain carries TRBV12-5 and TRBJ1-2; D is unclear. Germline CDR1 and CDR2: LGHNT and FRNRAP. This CDR3 has 12 amino acids. V was cut by 6 bases and J by 4 bases, with 9 bases left in between.

This clonotype was seen many times. The chain carries TRBV19 and TRBJ1-5, with 8 bases matching TRBD1. The CDR3 is 15 amino acids. The trim removed 0 bases at V and 7 bases at J, leaving 5 bases unmatched. Looked up from germline, CDR1 is LNHDA and CDR2 is SQIVND (reference sequence). The DNA of the CDR3 is TGTGCCAGTAGTATAGATCCCAGGGGGCCGCAGCCCCAGCATTTT. Amino acid sequence: CASSIDPRGPQPQHF.

The gene calls are TRBV7-6 and TRBJ2-6; 10 bases fit TRBD1. The CDR3 consists of 16 residues. With V trimmed by 5 bases and J by 4 bases, 5 bases remained unmatched. Germline CDR1 reads SGHVS; CDR2 reads FNYEAQ. The CDR3 sequence is CASSPDRGSGANVLTF. CDR3 coding DNA: TGTGCCAGCAGCCCGGACAGGGGGTCGGGGGCCAACGTCCTGACTTTC.

The J gene is TRBJ2-5, the V gene TRBV7-9; D gene uncertain. This CDR3 is 13 amino acids long. Germline V CDR1 and CDR2: SEHNR, FQNEAQ (reference sequence). The germline V and J ends were trimmed by 5 bases and 5 bases, with 12 bases remaining between them. The CDR3 region is CASSQWQKETQYF. CDR3 in DNA: TGTGCCAGCAGCCAATGGCAGAAGGAGACCCAGTACTTC.

The rearrangement uses TRBV19 and TRBJ2-2; 9 bases match TRBD1. V dropped 3 bases and J dropped 7; count of bases not matched to a gene: 3. Per germline, CDR1 LNHDA and CDR2 SQIVND (reference sequence). The CDR3 contains 14 residues. The CDR3 bases are TGTGCCAGTAGTATGCGGACAGGGGACGGGGAGCTGTTTTTT. Protein: CASSMRTGDGELFF.

Note on this clonotype: A much bigger clone sits one base away, suggesting this may be a read error. The genes are TRBV11-2 and TRBJ2-6, with D possibly TRBD1 on 6 matching bases. Germline-derived CDR1 and CDR2 are SGHAT and FQNNGV. This CDR3 is built from 15 residues. V lost 2 bases and J lost 2, with 7 bases in between. The CDR3, as DNA: TGTGCCAGCAGCTTATCAGGGGCTGGGGCCAACGTCCTGACTTTC. Its protein product is CASSLSGAGANVLTF.

The J gene is TRBJ2-7, the V gene TRBV9, with 9 positions matching TRBD1. This CDR3 is built from 15 residues. The V segment lost 4 bases and the J segment 5 bases; nucleotides outside the gene matches: 10. Looked up from germline, CDR1 is SGDLS and CDR2 is YYNGEE. The CDR3 DNA follows: TGTGCCAGCAGCACTGGACAGGGGATTTCGCACGAGCAGTACTTC. Encoded protein: CASSTGQGISHEQYF.